These 27 T cell receptor beta chains came from one sample sequenced in a study of CD8 T cells in Susac syndrome. Reverse transcription of roughly 0.45 to 1 ug RNA was performed with random hexamers. TCRdb independently ran MiXCR on the immunoSEQ multiplex PCR reads; one entry per CDR3 protein. Of around 53,000 distinct CDR3 sequences listed, around 93% were seen once; the top ten hold about 0.8%. The material sequenced was CD8+ T cells from PBMCs. The source is a human donor with Susac syndrome.

The rearrangement links TRBV6-5 to TRBJ1-1; maybe TRBD1 (6 bases). Trimming shortened V by 2 bases and J by 0 bases, and 10 bases separated the two germline ends. The CDR3 spans 15 residues. Germline loops: CDR1 MNHEY, CDR2 SVGAGI. The CDR3 DNA reads TGTGCCAGCAGTTACGGGGGCAAGATGAACACTGAAGCTTTCTTT. As protein: CASSYGGKMNTEAFF.

The chain employs TRBV2 and TRBJ1-2; D remains unclear. Germline V gene sequence: CDR1 SNHLY, CDR2 FYNNEI. The CDR3 contains 10 residues. Trimming took off 8 bases at V and 2 bases at J, with 3 bases between the two ends. The CDR3 region is CASENYGYTF. CDR3 in DNA: TGTGCCAGCGAAAACTATGGCTACACCTTC.

The J gene is TRBJ1-2, the V gene TRBV7-6, with TRBD1 matching over 11 bases. This CDR3 is 15 amino acids long. CDR1 is SGHVS, CDR2 FNYEAQ, per germline. With 5 bases clipped from V and 4 bases from J, the junction kept 6 bases outside the gene matches. This CDR3 reads CASSPGTGGTYGYTF. The CDR3 DNA is TGTGCCAGCAGCCCTGGGACAGGGGGGACCTATGGCTACACCTTC.

The chain is built from TRBV29-1 and TRBJ1-1, with 9 bases matching TRBD1. Germline V CDR1 and CDR2: SQVTM, ANQGSEA. The CDR3 is made up of 13 amino acids. Losses at the gene ends were 5 bases for V and 6 bases for J; bases not matched to a gene: 7. The DNA of the CDR3 is TGCAGCGTTTACGACAGGGGGAGACCTGAAGCTTTCTTT. Amino acids: CSVYDRGRPEAFF.

This chain connects TRBV19 to TRBJ2-7; no definite D call. V dropped 6 bases and J dropped 4 bases, with 10 bases sitting between them. In germline, CDR1 is LNHDA, CDR2 SQIVND (reference sequence). The CDR3 consists of 12 residues. CDR3: CASSWGDYEQYF. Here the CDR3 DNA reads TGTGCCAGTAGCTGGGGTGATTACGAGCAGTACTTC.

The CDR3: CASSQDPGADSGANVLTF. In DNA, the CDR3 is TGCGCCAGCAGCCAAGATCCAGGGGCCGACTCTGGGGCCAACGTCCTGACTTTC. The gene calls are TRBV4-3 and TRBJ2-6; maybe TRBD1 (6 bases). CDR1 LGHNA and CDR2 YSLEER come from the germline V gene. V lost 0 bases to trimming and J lost 0 bases, with 12 bases between them. The CDR3 spans 18 residues.

The CDR3 is CAWSVARGSYEQYF. Written as DNA, the CDR3 is TGTGCCTGGAGTGTAGCCAGGGGCTCCTACGAGCAGTACTTC. The chain links TRBV30 to TRBJ2-7; possible D gene TRBD1, 6 bases. The CDR3 runs 14 residues. Deletions cut 0 bases from V and 0 bases from J, with 9 bases between. Germline loops: CDR1 GTSNPN, CDR2 SVGIG (reference sequence).

The V gene is TRBV14, the J gene TRBJ1-2; D uncertain. Per germline, CDR1 SGHDN and CDR2 FVKESK. Trimming cost V 4 bases and J 8 bases, with 17 bases left between them. There are 14 residues in the CDR3. CDR3 DNA sequence: TGTGCCAGCAGCCCCCTACGAGAGTTTAGCGGCTACACCTTC. This gives the protein CASSPLREFSGYTF.

V is TRBV30 and J is TRBJ2-1; 13 bases fit TRBD2. Germline V gene sequence: CDR1 GTSNPN, CDR2 SVGIG (reference sequence). V trimming: 2 bases; J trimming: 3 bases; junction bases outside the gene matches: 7. CDR3 size: 17 residues. CDR3 amino acids: CAWSPGLAGLRYNEQFF. The CDR3 DNA reads TGTGCCTGGAGTCCGGGACTAGCGGGGCTCCGCTACAATGAGCAGTTCTTC.

The chain uses TRBV4-1 and TRBJ2-7; no clear D gene. CDR1 is MGHRA and CDR2 is YSYEKL in the germline V gene. V was cut by 0 bases and J by 3 bases, with 0 bases left in between. This CDR3 is 11 amino acids long. This CDR3 reads CASSQDYEQYF. The CDR3 nucleotides read TGCGCCAGCAGCCAAGACTACGAGCAGTACTTC.

V and J are TRBV20-1 and TRBJ2-7; 7 nucleotides align to TRBD1. Germline loops: CDR1 DFQATT, CDR2 SNEGSKA (reference sequence). The V gene end was trimmed by 1 base and the J gene end by 4 bases; junction bases not matched to a gene: 4. The CDR3 totals 13 residues. The CDR3 DNA is TGCAGTGCTAGAGGGACAGGAGAATACGAGCAGTACTTC. This sequence encodes CSARGTGEYEQYF.

V is TRBV9 and J is TRBJ1-1; no reliable D call. This CDR3 comprises 16 residues. Germline CDR1 SGDLS, CDR2 YYNGEE. V was cut by 0 bases and J by 2 bases, with 14 bases left in between. CDR3 bases: TGTGCCAGCAGCGTAGTATGGACCCCCACTAACACTGAAGCTTTCTTT. Encoded protein: CASSVVWTPTNTEAFF.

The chain employs TRBV19 and TRBJ2-4, with 7 nucleotides matching TRBD1. Germline-derived CDR1 and CDR2 are LNHDA and SQIVND (reference sequence). This CDR3 has 14 amino acids. V lost 11 bases and J lost 2; bases outside the gene matches: 9. The CDR3 DNA is TGTGCCGCCCGAGGGGGCGATTCCAAAAACATTCAGTACTTC. It codes for CAARGGDSKNIQYF.

The chain has TRBV5-6 and TRBJ2-5; no clear D. V was cut by 1 base and J by 2 bases, with 6 bases left in between. The CDR3 loop spans 13 amino acids. From germline, CDR1 is SGHDT and CDR2 YYEEEE. CDR3 protein: CASSLSPQETQYF. The CDR3 DNA sequence: TGTGCCAGCAGCTTGTCTCCGCAAGAGACCCAGTACTTC.

V is TRBV12-3 or TRBV12-4 and J is TRBJ2-3; TRBD1 agrees at 9 bases. The CDR3 runs 16 residues. The junction had 10 bases not matched to a gene; V was cut back by 5 bases and J by 4 bases. The CDR3 DNA reads as TGTGCCAGCAGTGGGACCGGGACAGGGAGTCCAGATACGCAGTATTTT. This encodes CASSGTGTGSPDTQYF.

This chain's CDR3 is CASSSSGSMPKANEKLFF. The CDR3 region has the DNA TGTGCCAGCAGCTCCAGCGGGTCAATGCCGAAGGCTAATGAAAAACTGTTTTTT. The gene calls are TRBV9 and TRBJ1-4; D gene uncertain. The CDR3 loop spans 18 amino acids. Germline-derived CDR1 and CDR2 are SGDLS and YYNGEE. V was shortened by 4 bases and J by 3 bases, with 22 bases between the two germline ends.

The chain couples TRBV4-1 to TRBJ1-1; D is unresolved. The V gene lost 1 base and the J gene lost 7 bases, with 13 bases spanning the gap. The CDR3 covers 14 residues. CDR1 and CDR2 from the germline V gene are MGHRA and YSYEKL. The CDR3 sequence is CASSQGIRVDEAFF. The CDR3 bases are TGCGCCAGCAGCCAAGGAATACGAGTCGATGAAGCTTTCTTT.

This chain uses TRBV4-1 with TRBJ2-7; TRBD1 might be the D (6 bases). This CDR3 is 16 amino acids long. Germline CDR1 and CDR2: MGHRA and YSYEKL. The ends were cut back, 5 bases at V and 1 base at J, with 18 bases in the middle. The CDR3 loop reads CASSLETGTLSYEQYF. In DNA, the CDR3 is TGCGCCAGCAGCTTGGAAACCGGGACATTGTCCTACGAGCAGTACTTC.

This sequence joins TRBV9 and TRBJ2-7; D not certain. Germline CDR1 reads SGDLS; CDR2 reads YYNGEE. CDR3 length equals 14 residues. V was pared by 3 bases and J by 3 bases, with 13 bases between. In DNA, the CDR3 is TGTGCCAGCAGCGGTCCAGGCAGTCGCTACGAGCAGTACTTC. It encodes CASSGPGSRYEQYF.

V is TRBV4-2 and J is TRBJ1-1; D remains ambiguous. This CDR3 comprises 13 residues. Trimming pared 4 bases from V and 7 bases from J, leaving 13 bases between. Per germline, CDR1 LGHNA and CDR2 YNFKEQ. This CDR3 is CASSPLILLEAFF. In DNA form, the CDR3 reads TGTGCCAGCAGCCCCCTCATACTCCTTGAAGCTTTCTTT.

The rearrangement joins TRBV29-1 to TRBJ2-3; 7 nucleotides agree with TRBD1. Germline V gene sequence: CDR1 SQVTM, CDR2 ANQGSEA. The ends lost 1 base at V and 2 bases at J; junction bases unmatched: 6. CDR3 length equals 15 residues. The CDR3 loop reads CSVEGGDRPTDTQYF. CDR3 nucleotides: TGCAGCGTTGAAGGAGGGGACAGACCCACAGATACGCAGTATTTT.

The chain joins TRBV29-1 to TRBJ1-2; 10 bases agree with TRBD1. The CDR3 runs to 16 residues. The ends lost 3 bases at V and 4 bases at J; junction bases unmatched: 11. CDR1 is SQVTM and CDR2 is ANQGSEA in the germline V gene. As DNA, the CDR3 is TGCAGCGTTGAGTCCCGGGACAGGGGAGGAGGCTATGGCTACACCTTC. Translation gives CSVESRDRGGGYGYTF.

The chain has TRBV5-4 and TRBJ2-3; tentatively, D is TRBD2 (6 bases). The germline V gene encodes CDR1 SGHNT and CDR2 YYREEE (reference sequence). The CDR3 runs to 14 residues. V lost 0 bases and J lost 5, with 10 bases in between. The CDR3 DNA follows: TGTGCCAGCAGCTTGGTTACTAGCCGAGATACGCAGTATTTT. Protein sequence: CASSLVTSRDTQYF.

This rearrangement joins TRBV20-1 to TRBJ2-1, with TRBD2 identical over 8 bases. J was trimmed by 1 base and V by 0 bases; bases with no gene match: 11. Per germline, CDR1 DFQATT and CDR2 SNEGSKA (reference sequence). The CDR3 has 18 residues. The CDR3 loop is CSARDGSVAGGSYNEQFF. DNA for the CDR3: TGCAGTGCTAGAGATGGGTCTGTGGCGGGGGGATCCTACAATGAGCAGTTCTTC.

The chain uses TRBV14 and TRBJ1-2; unclear D gene. The V end lost 0 bases, the J end lost 6 bases, and 14 bases lay between the germline ends. Germline loops: CDR1 SGHDN, CDR2 FVKESK. The CDR3 runs to 15 residues. This chain's CDR3 is CASSQDWNPPNGYTF. DNA of the CDR3: TGTGCCAGCAGCCAAGATTGGAACCCTCCGAATGGCTACACCTTC.

As DNA, the CDR3 is TGTGCCTGGAGTGGCGGCGGGAGGATCTACAATGAGCAGTTCTTC. Translation: CAWSGGGRIYNEQFF. This chain connects TRBV30 to TRBJ2-1, with 8 bases aligning to TRBD2. The CDR3 is 15 residues long. The germline V gene has CDR1 GTSNPN and CDR2 SVGIG (reference sequence). Unmatched junction bases numbered 5, after V lost 1 base and J lost 3 bases.

The chain recombines TRBV11-1 with TRBJ2-1; D may be TRBD2 (6 bases). This CDR3 region has 13 residues. V was shortened by 0 bases and J by 9 bases, with 9 bases between the two germline ends. Per germline, CDR1 SGHAT and CDR2 FQDESV (reference sequence). CDR3 DNA sequence: TGTGCCAGCAGCTTAGCGGGGGGAGGTGAGCAGTTCTTC. This translates into CASSLAGGGEQFF. Full variable domain (outside the CDR3, taken from reference TRBV11-1 and TRBJ2-1): EAEVAQSPRYKITEKSQAVAFWCDPISGHATLYWYRQILGQGPELLVQFQDESVVDDSQLPKDRFSAERLKGVDSTLKIQPAELGDSAMYLCASSLAGGGEQFFGPGTRLTVL.